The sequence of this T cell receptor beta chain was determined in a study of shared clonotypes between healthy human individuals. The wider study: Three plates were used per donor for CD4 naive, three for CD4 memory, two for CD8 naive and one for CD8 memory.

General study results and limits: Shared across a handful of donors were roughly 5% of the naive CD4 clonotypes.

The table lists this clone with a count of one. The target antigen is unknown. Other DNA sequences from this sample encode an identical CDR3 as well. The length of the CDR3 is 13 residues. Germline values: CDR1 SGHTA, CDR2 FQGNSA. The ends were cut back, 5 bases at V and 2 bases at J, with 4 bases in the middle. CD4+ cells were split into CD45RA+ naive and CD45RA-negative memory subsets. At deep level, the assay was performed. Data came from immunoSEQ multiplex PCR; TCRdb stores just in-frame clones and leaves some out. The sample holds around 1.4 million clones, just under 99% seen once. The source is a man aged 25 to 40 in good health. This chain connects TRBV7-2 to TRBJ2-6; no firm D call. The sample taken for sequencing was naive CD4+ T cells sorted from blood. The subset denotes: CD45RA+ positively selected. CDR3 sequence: CASSLAGANVLTF. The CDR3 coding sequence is TGTGCCAGCAGCCTCGCTGGGGCCAACGTCCTGACTTTC.